This TCR beta chain was sequenced during a study of radiotherapy plus CTLA-4 blockade in lung cancer. Study-level background: There were objective responses in 18% of patients, and around 32% had disease control.

Enrolled patients, whose metastatic non-small-cell lung cancer was chemo-refractory, received focal radiation plus CTLA-4 blockade with ipilimumab. This table comes from immunoSEQ multiplex PCR, and its TCRdb copy is limited to in-frame clones, with some not included. This sample carries over 70,000 clones, roughly 86% of them seen once, and the ten largest clones take approximately 2.2%. This clone was detected a few times. Germline CDR1 is SGHKS and CDR2 is YYEKEE (reference sequence). Trimming took 4 bases from V and 4 from J; bases not matched to a gene: 13. The CDR3 loop spans 17 amino acids. This chain uses TRBV5-5 with TRBJ1-4; 7 nucleotides line up with TRBD1. The specimen comprised peripheral blood, sampled from a patient treated with radiotherapy plus ipilimumab. The TCR sequence derives from a human donor with non-small cell lung cancer who had a partial response to radiotherapy plus ipilimumab. CDR3: CASSMRSGTDSNEKLFF. The CDR3 DNA is TGTGCCAGCAGCATGAGGTCTGGGACAGATAGTAATGAAAAACTGTTTTTT. The full variable domain, with the rest looked up from reference TRBV5-5 and TRBJ1-4, is DAGVTQSPTHLIKTRGQQVTLRCSPISGHKSVSWYQQVLGQGPQFIFQYYEKEERGRGNFPDRFSARQFPNYSSELNVNALLLGDSALYLCASSMRSGTDSNEKLFFGSGTQLSVL.